These 3 T cell receptor beta chains share one sample of origin, sequenced in a study of tumor-infiltrating lymphocytes in primary liver carcinoma. The investigators made TCR beta cDNA from 400 to 500 ng total RNA, using a constant-region primer. Library construction for TCR beta comprised three nested multiplex PCR rounds performed with slightly modified ARM-PCR. Investigators reported that the first two PCR rounds, at roughly 10 cycles each, used TRBV1-TRBV30 forward primers with a C-beta reverse primer. TCRdb recomputed calls from the multiplex PCR reads with MiXCR, one row per CDR3 protein. The sample holds 310,000 or so distinct CDR3 sequences; more than 55% are singletons and the top ten take more than 15%. Germline DNA was extracted too, while blood RNA derived from unsorted whole blood. Sequences were obtained from peripheral blood. The receptors were gathered from a woman in her thirties with primary liver carcinoma and hepatitis B virus infection.

The J gene is TRBJ1-4, the V gene TRBV4-1, with D maybe TRBD1 (5 bases). V was trimmed by 2 bases and J by 1 base, leaving 14 bases between them. Germline values: CDR1 MGHRA, CDR2 YSYEKL. There are 17 residues in the CDR3. As DNA, the CDR3 is TGCGCCAGCAGCCAAACCCCAGGGTTGAGAACTAATGAAAAACTGTTTTTT. Its protein product is CASSQTPGLRTNEKLFF.

As concerns this clonotype: This may be a read error, as it is one base from a much larger clone. V is TRBV6-5 and J is TRBJ2-5; 10 positions match TRBD1. The length of the CDR3 is 15 residues. Germline V gene sequence: CDR1 MNHEY, CDR2 SVGAGI. The CDR3 region is CASSPGQGGKETHYF. The CDR3 DNA reads as TGTGCCAGCAGTCCTGGACAGGGGGGGAAAGAGACCCACTACTTC.

Many counts were recorded for this clonotype. The chain is built from TRBV29-1 and TRBJ2-1, with 7 bases matching TRBD2. Germline CDR1 is SQVTM and CDR2 is ANQGSEA. The CDR3 covers 14 residues. Trimming removed 8 bases from V and 8 bases from J; junction bases left unmatched: 15. Here the CDR3 reads CSLLARGSVDEQFF. In DNA form, the CDR3 reads TGCAGCCTTCTCGCGCGCGGGAGTGTAGATGAGCAGTTCTTC.